This passage covers 17 T cell receptor beta chains from one sample sequenced in a study of cytomegalovirus exposure and HLA in healthy donors. PCR involved 60 Vbeta and 13 Jbeta primers. Assay: immunoSEQ multiplex PCR; the TCRdb copy retains only in-frame clones and omits some. The profile shows approximately 190,000 clones, around 85% of them singletons. The sample taken for sequencing was PBMCs. All receptors derive from a man aged 45-60 years in good health and CMV-seronegative.

A remark on this clone: This sample includes further DNA sequences coding for the same CDR3. The chain couples TRBV7-8 to TRBJ1-5; no definite D call. V gave up 5 bases and J gave up 4 bases, with 6 bases separating them. Germline CDR1 reads SGHVS; CDR2 reads FQNEAQ. This CDR3 is 12 amino acids long. This CDR3 reads CASSPPNQPQHF. The CDR3 nucleotides are TGTGCCAGCAGCCCTCCTAATCAGCCCCAGCATTTT.

The genes are TRBV2 and TRBJ1-1; 7 nucleotides align to TRBD1. The germline V gene has CDR1 SNHLY and CDR2 FYNNEI. The V segment lost 4 bases and the J segment 3 bases; nucleotides outside the gene matches: 2. This CDR3 contains 13 residues. The CDR3 is CASSGGQYTEAFF. The DNA of the CDR3 is TGTGCCAGCAGTGGGGGACAGTACACTGAAGCTTTCTTT.

This chain connects TRBV7-8 to TRBJ1-4; D perhaps matches TRBD1 (5 bases). Germline CDR1 and CDR2: SGHVS and FQNEAQ. V shed 7 bases and J shed 4 bases, with 10 bases lying between them. The CDR3 runs to 13 residues. The CDR3 is CASMPGYNEKLFF. DNA for the CDR3: TGTGCCAGCATGCCAGGGTATAATGAAAAACTGTTTTTT.

V is TRBV29-1 and J is TRBJ2-1, with 9 bases that match TRBD2. V trimming: 0 bases; J trimming: 3 bases; junction bases outside the gene matches: 3. This CDR3 is built from 15 residues. Germline-derived CDR1 and CDR2 are SQVTM and ANQGSEA. DNA of the CDR3: TGCAGCGTTGAAGAAGGGCGGGGGGGCTACAATGAGCAGTTCTTC. Protein: CSVEEGRGGYNEQFF.

This clone turned up a few times. J is TRBJ2-5 and V is TRBV10-2, with D perhaps TRBD2 (5 bases). Per the germline V gene, CDR1 is WSHSY and CDR2 is SAAADI. The CDR3 consists of 16 residues. Trimming cost V 0 bases and J 4 bases, with 15 bases left between them. The CDR3 reads CASSESGGSLIETQYF. The DNA of the CDR3 is TGCGCCAGCAGTGAGTCAGGAGGCTCCCTTATAGAGACCCAGTACTTC.

The chain couples TRBV27 to TRBJ1-2; 8 bases line up with TRBD1. Germline V gives CDR1 MNHEY, CDR2 SMNVEV (reference sequence). The CDR3 consists of 14 residues. V shed 2 bases, J shed 7 bases, and the junction held 6 bases outside the gene matches. This CDR3 is CASSLGDRGSGYTF. In DNA form, the CDR3 reads TGTGCCAGCAGTTTAGGAGACAGGGGTAGTGGCTACACCTTC.

The chain joins TRBV20-1 to TRBJ2-1, with unresolved D. Trimming took off 5 bases at V and 8 bases at J, with 7 bases between the two ends. This CDR3 spans 10 amino acids. Germline V gene data show CDR1 as DFQATT and CDR2 as SNEGSKA (reference sequence). DNA of the CDR3: TGCAGTGCTGACTTCCATGAGCAGTTCTTC. Amino acids: CSADFHEQFF.

This sequence joins TRBV10-3 and TRBJ2-1; 8 positions agree with TRBD1. With 3 bases clipped from V and 2 bases from J, the junction kept 12 bases outside the gene matches. CDR1 is ENHRY, CDR2 SYGVKD, per germline. The CDR3 has 18 amino acids. CDR3 region: CAISEGTGIGYAYNEQFF. CDR3 coding DNA: TGTGCCATCAGTGAAGGGACAGGAATTGGTTACGCCTACAATGAGCAGTTCTTC.

The chain combines TRBV5-4 with TRBJ2-2, with TRBD2 as a possible D gene (5 bases). CDR1 SGHNT and CDR2 YYREEE come from the germline V gene (reference sequence). The CDR3 length is 15 residues. The V and J ends lost 0 bases and 5 bases respectively, with 11 bases between them. CDR3 DNA: TGTGCCAGCAGCTTGGGGCTTACTAGGACCGGGGAGCTGTTTTTT. Translating it yields CASSLGLTRTGELFF.

The gene calls are TRBV4-1 and TRBJ2-6, with D maybe TRBD1 (5 bases). The CDR3 loop spans 13 amino acids. CDR1 and CDR2 (germline): MGHRA, YSYEKL. Trimming left V 8 bases short and J 0 bases short, with 5 bases between. In DNA, the CDR3 is TGCGCCAGCCAGGGCTCTGGGGCCAACGTCCTGACTTTC. This translates into CASQGSGANVLTF.

The chain uses TRBV28 and TRBJ1-5, with D uncertain. The germline gives CDR1 MDHEN, CDR2 SYDVKM. Trimming took 8 bases from V and 6 from J, leaving 11 bases between them. The CDR3 runs 12 residues. The DNA of the CDR3 is TGTGCCAGCGGAGATAGAGGTCAGCCCCAGCATTTT. Its translation is CASGDRGQPQHF.

This sequence joins TRBV4-3 and TRBJ1-4; TRBD1 is a possible D gene (6 bases). The CDR3 consists of 15 residues. The germline V gene encodes CDR1 LGHNA and CDR2 YSLEER. Trimming removed 0 bases at V and 8 bases at J, with 13 bases between. This chain's CDR3 is CASSQDLRGGEKLFF. The CDR3 DNA sequence: TGCGCCAGCAGCCAAGATTTAAGGGGGGGAGAAAAACTGTTTTTT.

The V gene is TRBV5-4, the J gene TRBJ1-4; D perhaps matches TRBD1 (5 bases). CDR1 is SGHNT and CDR2 is YYREEE in the germline V gene (reference sequence). V was pared by 0 bases and J by 8 bases, with 14 bases between. The CDR3 length is 15 residues. The CDR3 region has the DNA TGTGCCAGCAGCTTGGTCGGCACAGGCGGCGAAAAACTGTTTTTT. Protein product: CASSLVGTGGEKLFF.

The chain couples TRBV4-3 to TRBJ1-6; D is uncertain. Trimming left V 6 bases short and J 8 bases short, with 20 bases between. The CDR3 runs 16 residues. Germline CDR1 and CDR2: LGHNA and YSLEER. As DNA, the CDR3 is TGCGCCAGCAGTCTTTCATATGTCCGGAGGGATTCACCCCTCCACTTT. Protein: CASSLSYVRRDSPLHF.

The rearrangement joins TRBV10-3 to TRBJ1-6; 7 nucleotides match TRBD1. This CDR3 contains 14 residues. Germline assignment: CDR1 ENHRY and CDR2 SYGVKD. J gave up 10 bases and V 3 bases, and 6 bases lay outside the gene matches. The CDR3 DNA is TGTGCCATCAGTGATTACAGGGGTGGATCACCCCTCCACTTT. Its protein is CAISDYRGGSPLHF.

CDR3: CASSRDRPGNTIYF. Here the CDR3 DNA reads TGTGCCAGCAGCCGCGACAGACCTGGAAACACCATATATTTT. The rearrangement links TRBV6-1 to TRBJ1-3, with D tentatively TRBD1 (5 bases). V was trimmed by 6 bases and J by 2 bases, leaving 11 bases between them. The CDR3 length is 14 residues. Germline assignment: CDR1 MNHNS and CDR2 SASEGT.

The chain has TRBV11-2 and TRBJ2-5; 9 bases line up with TRBD2. This CDR3 is 17 amino acids long. The germline CDR1 and CDR2 sequences are SGHAT and FQNNGV. J gave up 4 bases and V 5 bases, and 14 bases lay outside the gene matches. CDR3 bases: TGTGCCAGCAGCCTCGGGACTAGCCAGTGGTTCGGAGAGACCCAGTACTTC. It codes for CASSLGTSQWFGETQYF.